The 27 T cell receptor beta chains below were found in one sample sequenced in a study of T cell responses to AZD1222 COVID-19 vaccine. Measured with immunoSEQ multiplex PCR; TCRdb has only the in-frame clones, and not every one. In the table there are under 200,000 clones, approximately 92% of which are singletons. Source: peripheral blood, taken 28 days after the second dose of the MenACWY control vaccine. All receptors derive from an adult who received the MenACWY meningococcal vaccine as a control.

The chain carries TRBV6-5 and TRBJ2-7, with a tentative D call TRBD2 (6 bases). Trimming stripped 6 bases from V and 2 bases from J, with 11 bases between. The CDR3 length is 13 residues. The germline V gene encodes CDR1 MNHEY and CDR2 SVGAGI. The CDR3 spells CASRGGAPYEQYF. CDR3 sequence (DNA): TGTGCCAGCAGGGGGGGAGCTCCCTACGAGCAGTACTTC.

The count of this clone is one. CDR3 sequence reads: CSVVTSGSSYNEQFF. The CDR3 DNA follows: TGCAGCGTGGTCACTAGCGGGAGTTCCTACAATGAGCAGTTCTTC. This sequence joins TRBV29-1 and TRBJ2-1, with TRBD2 identical over 11 bases. This CDR3 has 15 residues. V trimming: 6 bases; J trimming: 1 base; junction bases outside the gene matches: 5. Germline CDR1 reads SQVTM; CDR2 reads ANQGSEA.

This sequence joins TRBV5-1 and TRBJ2-3; D uncertain. Trimming removed 0 bases from V and 0 bases from J, with 8 bases in between. CDR3 length: 15 residues. CDR1 SGHRS and CDR2 YFSETQ come from the germline V gene. DNA for the CDR3: TGCGCCAGCAGCTTGGACGACCCCAGCACAGATACGCAGTATTTT. Its protein is CASSLDDPSTDTQYF.

The chain is built from TRBV9 and TRBJ1-6; a possible D gene is TRBD1 (5 bases). Trimming shortened V by 0 bases and J by 0 bases, and 10 bases separated the two germline ends. The CDR3 contains 17 residues. Germline CDR1 SGDLS, CDR2 YYNGEE. The CDR3 DNA reads as TGTGCCAGCAGCGTAGCGAGGCAGGGCTCCTATAATTCACCCCTCCACTTT. This gives the protein CASSVARQGSYNSPLHF.

J is TRBJ2-5 and V is TRBV6-5; 7 nucleotides align to TRBD2. The CDR3 has 12 residues. Trimming took 5 bases from V and 4 from J; bases not matched to a gene: 1. CDR1 and CDR2 from the germline V gene are MNHEY and SVGAGI. The CDR3 region is CASSTSAETQYF. The CDR3 DNA reads as TGTGCCAGCAGTACTAGCGCAGAGACCCAGTACTTC.

The CDR3 DNA is TGTGCCAGCAGTTTAAACGGGGAGCTGTTTTTT. Translating it yields CASSLNGELFF. The rearrangement uses TRBV28 and TRBJ2-2; D unclear. This CDR3 region has 11 residues. The V gene's germline CDR1 is MDHEN and CDR2 SYDVKM. V lost 2 bases to trimming and J lost 7 bases, with 2 bases between them.

This chain connects TRBV9 to TRBJ2-2; D call uncertain. CDR1 and CDR2 (germline): SGDLS, YYNGEE. The CDR3 contains 12 residues. V dropped 1 base and J dropped 4 bases, with 2 bases sitting between them. The CDR3 loop is CASSVSTGELFF. The CDR3 DNA follows: TGTGCCAGCAGCGTATCCACCGGGGAGCTGTTTTTT.

The genes are TRBV5-6 and TRBJ1-4; D is unclear. Trimming stripped 0 bases from V and 2 bases from J, with 11 bases between. The length of the CDR3 is 16 residues. CDR1 is SGHDT and CDR2 is YYEEEE in the germline V gene. The chain's CDR3 is CASSLGPGWTNEKLFF. The CDR3 DNA is TGTGCCAGCAGCTTGGGCCCGGGGTGGACTAATGAAAAACTGTTTTTT.

The V and J genes are TRBV20-1 and TRBJ2-7; either TRBD1 or TRBD2 may fit D (5 bases each). Per germline, CDR1 DFQATT and CDR2 SNEGSKA (reference sequence). This CDR3 comprises 11 residues. Trimming cost V 6 bases and J 5 bases, with 11 bases left between them. The CDR3 DNA follows: TGCAGTGCAGGGACCTGGAACGAGCAGTACTTC. This gives the protein CSAGTWNEQYF.

This chain connects TRBV6-5 to TRBJ2-1; TRBD2 matches 13 bases. After removal of 7 bases from V and 8 bases from J, the junction contained 8 bases not matched to a gene. The CDR3 spans 15 residues. Germline lookup yields CDR1 MNHEY and CDR2 SVGAGI. CDR3 sequence: CASTSLAGGGDEQFF. The CDR3 coding sequence is TGTGCCAGCACTTCACTAGCGGGAGGGGGGGATGAGCAGTTCTTC.

V usage is TRBV6-8 and J usage is TRBJ1-5; D is uncertain. Germline V CDR1 and CDR2: MNHGY, SAAAGT. Trimming took off 5 bases at V and 5 bases at J, with 10 bases between the two ends. The CDR3 has 13 residues. The DNA of the CDR3 is TGTGCCAGCAGTGGTGGGTTAGATCAGCCCCAGCATTTT. Translated: CASSGGLDQPQHF.

V and J are TRBV19 and TRBJ1-2; maybe TRBD1 (5 bases). The germline V gene encodes CDR1 LNHDA and CDR2 SQIVND (reference sequence). This CDR3 region has 16 residues. The V end lost 2 bases, the J end lost 4 bases, and 17 bases lay between the germline ends. The CDR3 loop reads CASSITFGDEVYGYTF. CDR3 in DNA: TGTGCCAGTAGTATAACTTTTGGGGACGAAGTCTATGGCTACACCTTC.

The V call is TRBV2, the J call TRBJ2-3; 7 bases are a match to TRBD1. Looked up from germline, CDR1 is SNHLY and CDR2 is FYNNEI. The trim removed 6 bases at V and 3 bases at J, leaving 9 bases unmatched. CDR3 size: 15 residues. The CDR3 reads CASRDPDRITDTQYF. Written as DNA, the CDR3 is TGTGCCAGCAGAGATCCGGACAGGATAACAGATACGCAGTATTTT.

The gene calls are TRBV15 and TRBJ1-4, with 8 bases identical to TRBD1. Germline V gene lookup returns CDR1 LNHNV and CDR2 YYDKDF (reference sequence). The CDR3 consists of 18 residues. The J segment lost 3 bases and the V segment lost 0 bases, leaving 9 bases of the junction unmatched. The CDR3 coding sequence is TGTGCCACCAGCAGAGATCGGTCAGGGGGCTTATCTAATGAAAAACTGTTTTTT. This sequence encodes CATSRDRSGGLSNEKLFF.

This rearrangement joins TRBV30 to TRBJ1-5; D gene ambiguous. This CDR3 is 13 amino acids long. Germline V CDR1 and CDR2: GTSNPN, SVGIG (reference sequence). V was pared by 5 bases and J by 7 bases, with 15 bases between. The CDR3 region is CAWQHGFRQPQHF. The CDR3 coding sequence is TGTGCCTGGCAGCACGGGTTTCGGCAGCCCCAGCATTTT. Based on the CDR3 plus reference TRBV30 and TRBJ1-5, the full variable domain is SQTIHQWPATLVQPVGSPLSLECTVEGTSNPNLYWYRQAAGRGLQLLFYSVGIGQISSEVPQNLSASRPQDRQFILSSKKLLLSDSGFYLCAWQHGFRQPQHFGDGTRLSIL.

The genes are TRBV24-1 and TRBJ1-4; TRBD1 agrees at 8 bases. Germline V gene lookup returns CDR1 KGHDR and CDR2 SFDVKD. With 3 bases clipped from V and 8 bases from J, the junction kept 7 bases outside the gene matches. The CDR3 sequence is 15 residues long. The CDR3 DNA reads as TGTGCCACCAGTGATGGAGGACAGGGAACGGAAAAACTGTTTTTT. Encoded protein: CATSDGGQGTEKLFF.

The chain has TRBV30 and TRBJ1-4; TRBD1 matches at 7 bases. CDR3 length: 12 amino acids. The trim removed 3 bases at V and 8 bases at J, leaving 3 bases unmatched. CDR1 is GTSNPN and CDR2 is SVGIG in the germline V gene (reference sequence). The CDR3 nucleotides read TGTGCCTGGAGGCAGGGGGGGGAAAAACTGTTTTTT. This codes for CAWRQGGEKLFF.

The V gene is TRBV7-2, the J gene TRBJ1-5, with TRBD1 matching 7 bases. The J segment lost 6 bases and the V segment lost 6 bases, leaving 11 bases of the junction unmatched. Germline V CDR1 and CDR2: SGHTA, FQGNSA. The CDR3 consists of 15 residues. The CDR3 nucleotides are TGTGCCAGCAGTCCCGACAGGGCCTATGGTCAGCCCCAGCATTTT. Translating gives CASSPDRAYGQPQHF. The variable domain in full, completed from reference TRBV7-2 and TRBJ1-5, reads GAGVSQSPSNKVTEKGKDVELRCDPISGHTALYWYRQSLGQGLEFLIYFQGNSAPDKSGLPSDRFSAERTGGSVSTLTIQRTQQEDSAVYLCASSPDRAYGQPQHFGDGTRLSIL.

The chain has TRBV13 and TRBJ2-1; D possibly corresponds to TRBD1 (6 bases). Trimming took 5 bases from V and 6 from J, leaving 14 bases between them. Germline V gene lookup returns CDR1 PRHDT and CDR2 FYEKMQ (reference sequence). The CDR3 consists of 14 residues. CDR3: CASSDRTVGNEQFF. DNA for the CDR3: TGTGCCAGCAGCGACCGGACAGTAGGCAATGAGCAGTTCTTC.

The chain is built from TRBV19 and TRBJ1-3; D unclear. This CDR3 has 14 residues. V lost 4 bases to trimming and J lost 2 bases, with 9 bases between them. CDR1 and CDR2 (germline): LNHDA, SQIVND (reference sequence). The CDR3 nucleotides read TGTGCCAGTAGTACAGTTCCGGCTGGAAACACCATATATTTT. It yields the protein CASSTVPAGNTIYF.

This chain links TRBV15 with TRBJ2-7, with D uncertain. Trimming removed 0 bases at V and 6 bases at J, with 18 bases between. This CDR3 region has 16 residues. The V gene's germline CDR1 is LNHNV and CDR2 YYDKDF (reference sequence). The CDR3 coding sequence is TGTGCCACCAGCAGAGATCACACGGAGATTTATAGCGAGCAGTACTTC. It yields the protein CATSRDHTEIYSEQYF. Filled out from reference TRBV15 and TRBJ2-7, the complete variable domain reads DAMVIQNPRYQVTQFGKPVTLSCSQTLNHNVMYWYQQKSSQAPKLLFHYYDKDFNNEADTPDNFQSRRPNTSFCFLDIRSPGLGDTAMYLCATSRDHTEIYSEQYFGPGTRLTVT.

As concerns this clone: Other DNA sequences in this sample translate to the same CDR3. Here the CDR3 reads CASRDGNSPLHF. CDR3 DNA: TGTGCCAGCCGGGACGGTAATTCACCCCTCCACTTT. The V call is TRBV6-5, the J call TRBJ1-6, with a possible D match to TRBD1 (5 bases). This CDR3 has 12 amino acids. Germline CDR1 and CDR2: MNHEY and SVGAGI. Trimming took 8 bases from V and 6 from J, leaving 8 bases between them.

V gene TRBV27 combines with J gene TRBJ1-2; tentatively, D is TRBD1 (6 bases). This CDR3 has 13 residues. Trimming took off 8 bases at V and 4 bases at J, with 14 bases between the two ends. Per germline, CDR1 MNHEY and CDR2 SMNVEV (reference sequence). The CDR3 DNA reads TGTGCCAGCGCCCCGGGGGCGGCCTATGGCTACACCTTC. This encodes CASAPGAAYGYTF.

The rearrangement joins TRBV11-2 to TRBJ2-7; D gene ambiguous. The germline CDR1 and CDR2 sequences are SGHAT and FQNNGV. The germline V and J ends were trimmed by 5 bases and 3 bases, with 11 bases remaining between them. CDR3 length: 13 residues. The CDR3 region is CASSRAVLYEQYF. The CDR3 DNA follows: TGTGCCAGCAGCCGGGCCGTCCTCTACGAGCAGTACTTC.

A note on this clone: This CDR3 is also generated by other DNA sequences in the sample. The rearrangement links TRBV7-3 to TRBJ1-1, with 8 bases lining up with TRBD1. The CDR3 totals 14 residues. V was pared by 5 bases and J by 1 base, with 3 bases of the junction left unmatched. The V gene's germline CDR1 is SGHTA and CDR2 FQGTGA. The CDR3 DNA is TGTGCCAGCAGCCGTGGACAGGGGAACACTGAAGCTTTCTTT. Translated: CASSRGQGNTEAFF.

The chain joins TRBV29-1 to TRBJ1-1; no clear D. This CDR3 is 12 amino acids long. Germline loops: CDR1 SQVTM, CDR2 ANQGSEA. V lost 4 bases and J lost 5, with 11 bases in between. The chain's CDR3 is CSVVSGPTEAFF. The DNA of the CDR3 is TGCAGCGTTGTCAGCGGACCGACTGAAGCTTTCTTT.

V and J are TRBV7-3 and TRBJ2-1, with D possibly being TRBD1 or TRBD2 (6 bases each). The CDR3 is 21 residues long. Trimming pared 0 bases from V and 4 bases from J, leaving 28 bases between. Germline lookup yields CDR1 SGHTA and CDR2 FQGTGA. CDR3 amino acids: CASSLTELGGAMSGTYNEQFF. The CDR3 DNA follows: TGTGCCAGCAGCTTAACGGAACTCGGGGGCGCGATGTCGGGAACTTACAATGAGCAGTTCTTC.